This T cell receptor beta chain was identified in a study of human T cells and chemical hapten exposure. Turning to the study itself: All through the approximately 23-week study, the scalp of each patient received diphenylcyclopropenone doses weekly. Study-level results: There were significantly more large CDR3 similarity clusters among expanded TCRs than among controls.

This CDR3 is built from 17 residues. The germline V gene has CDR1 MNHNY and CDR2 SVGAGI (reference sequence). V was clipped by 0 bases and J by 2 bases, with 16 bases between them. Remarks on this clonotype: The antigen is not known.

TCRdb redid the calling of the RACE reads with MiXCR, one entry per CDR3 protein. The sample gives fewer than 45,000 distinct CDR3 sequences, 10% of which show up once; about 28% is in the top ten. The time point is: pre-sensitization, week 0. Treatment specified: therapeutic diphenylcyclopropenone sensitization with weekly scalp DPC. Whole blood that had not been fractionated was the source of extracted total RNA. This clonotype originated in a man aged 45-65 years with alopecia areata. Some clones in this sample may be carry-over from other donors' samples. Sequences were derived from whole blood, sampled in connection with sensitization to the hapten diphenylcyclopropenone (DPC). The chain is built from TRBV6-6 and TRBJ1-2; D possibly corresponds to TRBD1 (5 bases). The CDR3 nucleotides read TGTGCCAGCAGTTACTCGAACCCGGGGGAAATAAACTATGGCTACACCTTC. Translating gives CASSYSNPGEINYGYTF.